This T cell receptor beta chain was sequenced in a study of radiotherapy plus CTLA-4 blockade in lung cancer. This CDR3 is built from 11 residues. Germline V CDR1 and CDR2: DFQATT, SNEGSKA (reference sequence). The V end lost 3 bases, the J end lost 4 bases, and 4 bases lay between the germline ends. Only in-frame clones appear in the TCRdb table, and some are missing; sequencing was by immunoSEQ multiplex PCR. The sample holds around 40,000 clones, more than 60% seen once. Sample: peripheral blood, taken from a patient treated with radiotherapy plus ipilimumab. The TCR sequence derives from a human donor with non-small cell lung cancer who had stable disease on radiotherapy plus ipilimumab. The chain employs TRBV20-1 and TRBJ1-3; D remains ambiguous. The CDR3 loop reads CSASGGNTIYF. For the CDR3, the DNA is TGCAGTGCTAGCGGGGGAAACACCATATATTTT.